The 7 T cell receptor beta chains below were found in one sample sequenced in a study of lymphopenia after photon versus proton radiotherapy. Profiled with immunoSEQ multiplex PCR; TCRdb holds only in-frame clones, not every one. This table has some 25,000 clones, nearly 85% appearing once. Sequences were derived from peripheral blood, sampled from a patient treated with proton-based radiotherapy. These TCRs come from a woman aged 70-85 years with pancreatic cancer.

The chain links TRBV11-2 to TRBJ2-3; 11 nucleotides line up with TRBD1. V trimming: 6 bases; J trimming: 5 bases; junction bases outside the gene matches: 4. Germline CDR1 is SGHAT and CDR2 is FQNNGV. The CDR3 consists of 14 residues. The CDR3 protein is CASRGTGGVDTQYF. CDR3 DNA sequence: TGTGCCAGCAGAGGGACAGGGGGTGTAGATACGCAGTATTTT.

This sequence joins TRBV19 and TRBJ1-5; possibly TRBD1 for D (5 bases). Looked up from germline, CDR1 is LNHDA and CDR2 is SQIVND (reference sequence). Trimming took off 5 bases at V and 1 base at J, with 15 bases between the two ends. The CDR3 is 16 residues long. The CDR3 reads CASSVLRQRSNQPQHF. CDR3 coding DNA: TGTGCCAGTAGTGTCCTCCGACAGAGGAGCAATCAGCCCCAGCATTTT.

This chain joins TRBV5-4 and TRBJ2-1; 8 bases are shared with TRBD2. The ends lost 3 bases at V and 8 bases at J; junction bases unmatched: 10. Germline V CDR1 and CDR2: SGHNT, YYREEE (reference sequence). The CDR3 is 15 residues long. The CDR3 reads CASSYSGRTSDEQFF. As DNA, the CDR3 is TGTGCCAGCAGCTACAGCGGGAGAACGTCAGATGAGCAGTTCTTC. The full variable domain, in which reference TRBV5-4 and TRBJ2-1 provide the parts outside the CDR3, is ETGVTQSPTHLIKTRGQQVTLRCSSQSGHNTVSWYQQALGQGPQFIFQYYREEENGRGNFPPRFSGLQFPNYSSELNVNALELDDSALYLCASSYSGRTSDEQFFGPGTRLTVL.

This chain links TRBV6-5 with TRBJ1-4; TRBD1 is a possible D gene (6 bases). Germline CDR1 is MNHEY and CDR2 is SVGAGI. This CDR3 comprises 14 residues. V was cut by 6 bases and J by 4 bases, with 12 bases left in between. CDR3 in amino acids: CASSRTVVNEKLFF. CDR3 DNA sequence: TGTGCCAGCAGCCGGACAGTTGTTAATGAAAAACTGTTTTTT.

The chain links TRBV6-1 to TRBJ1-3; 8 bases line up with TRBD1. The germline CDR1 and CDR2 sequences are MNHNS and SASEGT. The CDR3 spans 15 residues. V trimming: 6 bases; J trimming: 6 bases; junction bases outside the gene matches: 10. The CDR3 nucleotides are TGTGCCAGCAGAGGACAGGGCCTCGATTTAAACACCATATATTTT. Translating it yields CASRGQGLDLNTIYF.

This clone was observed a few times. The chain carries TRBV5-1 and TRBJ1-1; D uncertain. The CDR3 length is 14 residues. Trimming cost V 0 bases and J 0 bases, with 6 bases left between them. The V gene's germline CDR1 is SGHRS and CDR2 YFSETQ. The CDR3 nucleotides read TGCGCCAGCAGCTTGGTCGCCTTGAACACTGAAGCTTTCTTT. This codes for CASSLVALNTEAFF.

This chain's CDR3 is CASTGSSYNEQFF. CDR3 coding DNA: TGTGCCAGCACCGGGAGCTCCTACAATGAGCAGTTCTTC. The chain joins TRBV9 to TRBJ2-1; D perhaps matches TRBD2 (6 bases). The V and J ends lost 6 bases and 0 bases respectively, with 7 bases between them. Germline V gene sequence: CDR1 SGDLS, CDR2 YYNGEE. This CDR3 contains 13 residues.